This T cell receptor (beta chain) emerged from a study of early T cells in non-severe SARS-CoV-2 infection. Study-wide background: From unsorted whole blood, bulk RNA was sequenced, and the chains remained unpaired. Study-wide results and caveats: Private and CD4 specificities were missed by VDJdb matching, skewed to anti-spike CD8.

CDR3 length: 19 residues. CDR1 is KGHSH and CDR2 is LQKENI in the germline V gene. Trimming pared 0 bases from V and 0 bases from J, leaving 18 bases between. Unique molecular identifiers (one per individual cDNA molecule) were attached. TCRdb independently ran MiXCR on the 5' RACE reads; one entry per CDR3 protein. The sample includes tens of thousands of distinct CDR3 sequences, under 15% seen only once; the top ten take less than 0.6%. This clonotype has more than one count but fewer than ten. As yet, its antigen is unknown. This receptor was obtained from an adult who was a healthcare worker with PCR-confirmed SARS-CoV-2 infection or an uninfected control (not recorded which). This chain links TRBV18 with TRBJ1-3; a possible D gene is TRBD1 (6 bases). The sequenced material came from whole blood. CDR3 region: CASSPPRQDNIYSGNTIYF. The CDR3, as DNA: TGTGCCAGCTCACCACCGAGACAGGACAATATTTACTCTGGAAACACCATATATTTT.